The source of this T cell receptor (beta chain) is a study of memory CD4+ T cells and cytomegalovirus serostatus (dated by TCRdb to the late 2010s). Regarding the study in general: The roughly 35 healthy Belgian adults in the cohort included 9 who were CMV seropositive and about 24 who were CMV seronegative. To replicate a published TCR-based CMV serostatus classifier, the researchers sequenced the CD4+ memory TCRbeta repertoires of a Belgian cohort whose cytomegalovirus serostatus was known. Findings and caveats that apply to the study as a whole: For predicting CMV serostatus, the median bootstrapped AUC was approximately 0.95 using the original framework and over 0.9 using a US-trained random forest. The results were read as suggesting that the CMV-associated TCR signature is, for the most part, present in the CD4+ memory repertoire. On the Belgian cohort, the classifier based on the original framework reached a median bootstrapped AUC of nearly 0.96, with a 95% CI of 0.76-1.00. Of under 200 previously reported CMV-associated TCRbeta sequences, around 70 appeared in the CD4+ memory repertoires, each in one to five individuals. Only CD4+CD45RO+ memory cells were sequenced, in contrast to the original study, which included naive and memory CD4+ and CD8+ populations.

The germline V gene specifies SGHTA as CDR1 and FQGNSA as CDR2. Its CDR3 holds 12 amino acids, cysteine through phenylalanine. Just CDR3 DNA is preserved here, 36 bases in frame from base 1. Trimming removed 0 bases from V and 5 bases from J, leaving 4 bases between the germline ends. A word on this clone: This clone's antigen is unknown. Base qualities are not recorded, but no much larger clone differs from it by a single base. Other DNA sequences in this sample translate to the same CDR3.

Single viable CD3+CD4+CD8-CD45RO+ cells were sorted as memory CD4+ T cells on a FACSAria II. CMV serostatus was determined with a Roche Elecsys assay detecting serum IgG against CMV pp150, pp28, p38 and p52. Following thawing, total CD4+ T cells were enriched through positive selection using CD4 magnetic microbeads. The samples came from a separate study whose specific focus was interrogating the CD4+ T cell memory repertoire. Peripheral blood mononuclear cells were isolated and cryopreserved following standard operating procedures; serum was stored at -80 °C. CD3-PerCP (BW264/56), CD4-APC (RPA-T4), CD45RO-PE (UCHT1) and CD8-Pacific Orange (3B5) antibodies were used for staining, and non-viable cells were excluded with Sytox blue. The Quick-DNA Microprep Kit was used to extract genomic DNA from the sorted cells. Amplification of TCRbeta DNA was done with the immunoSEQ hsTCRbeta kit, following the protocol from the manufacturer. An Illumina MiSeq instrument was used to sequence the TCRbeta libraries. The study's processing was this. After out-of-frame sequences were removed, 2,204,828 distinct TCRbeta sequences remained, averaging about 67,000 per individual. Each individual was scored according to the count of 164 previously reported CMV-associated TCRbeta sequences and the total productive distinct TCRbeta count. A beta-binomial model was reimplemented in Python, and scikit-learn random forests with default parameters were trained on US cohort data. Classifier performance on the Belgian cohort was reported as the median AUC with percentile confidence intervals calculated over 10,000 bootstrap iterations. Entries here come from immuneACCESS through TCRdb and include only in-frame sequences with V and J called. Some clones fail to appear in such tables; in the studies checked, an unresolved V gene covers under half of the shortfall, and the cause of the remainder is unknown. That table supplies the V and J calls and clone size; D and trimming were determined from the DNA. The sample includes approximately 74,000 clones, with about 80% observed a single time. Roughly 4.4% of the sample is in the top ten clones.

Sequencing was performed on memory CD4+ T cells from blood. The sequence was obtained from an adult in good health and CMV-seropositive. This chain joins TRBV7-2 to TRBJ1-2; the D gene lacks a confident call. The CDR3 protein sequence reads: CASSLAGYGYTF. The DNA reads TGTGCCAGCAGCTTAGCAGGGTATGGCTACACCTTC.